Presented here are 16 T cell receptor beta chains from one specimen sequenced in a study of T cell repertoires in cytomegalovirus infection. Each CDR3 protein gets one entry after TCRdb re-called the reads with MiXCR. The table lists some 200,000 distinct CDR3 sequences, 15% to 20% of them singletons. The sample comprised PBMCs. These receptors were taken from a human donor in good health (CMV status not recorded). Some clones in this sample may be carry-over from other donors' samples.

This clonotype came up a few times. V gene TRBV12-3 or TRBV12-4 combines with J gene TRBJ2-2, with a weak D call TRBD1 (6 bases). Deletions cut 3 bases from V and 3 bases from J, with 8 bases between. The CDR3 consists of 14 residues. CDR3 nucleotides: TGTGCCAGCAGTTTTGCAGGGGACACCGGGGAGCTGTTTTTT. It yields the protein CASSFAGDTGELFF.

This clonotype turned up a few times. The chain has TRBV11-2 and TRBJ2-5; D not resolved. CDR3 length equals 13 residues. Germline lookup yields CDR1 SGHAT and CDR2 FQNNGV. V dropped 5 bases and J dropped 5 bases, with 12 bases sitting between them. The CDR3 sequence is CASSKNLGETQYF. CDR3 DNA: TGTGCCAGCAGCAAGAACCTGGGGGAGACCCAGTACTTC. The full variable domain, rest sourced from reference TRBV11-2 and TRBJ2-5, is EAGVAQSPRYKIIEKRQSVAFWCNPISGHATLYWYQQILGQGPKLLIQFQNNGVVDDSQLPKDRFSAERLKGVDSTLKIQPAKLEDSAVYLCASSKNLGETQYFGPGTRLLVL.

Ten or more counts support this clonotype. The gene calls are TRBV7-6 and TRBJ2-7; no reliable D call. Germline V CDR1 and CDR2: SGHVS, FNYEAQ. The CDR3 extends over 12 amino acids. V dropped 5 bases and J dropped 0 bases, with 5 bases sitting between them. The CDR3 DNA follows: TGTGCCAGCAGCACCGCCTCCTACGAGCAGTACTTC. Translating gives CASSTASYEQYF.

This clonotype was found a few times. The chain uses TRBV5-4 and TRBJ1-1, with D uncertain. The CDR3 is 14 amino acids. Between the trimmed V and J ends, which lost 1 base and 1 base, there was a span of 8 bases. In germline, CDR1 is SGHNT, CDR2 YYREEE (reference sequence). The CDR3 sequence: CASSLPGKNTEAFF. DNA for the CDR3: TGTGCCAGCAGCTTGCCAGGCAAGAACACTGAAGCTTTCTTT.

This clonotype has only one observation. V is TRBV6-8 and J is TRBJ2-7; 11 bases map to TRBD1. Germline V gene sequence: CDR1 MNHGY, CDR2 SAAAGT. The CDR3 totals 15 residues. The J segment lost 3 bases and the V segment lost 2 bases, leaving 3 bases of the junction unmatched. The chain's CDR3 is CASSYPGTGGYEQYF. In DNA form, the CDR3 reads TGTGCCAGCAGTTACCCGGGGACAGGGGGCTACGAGCAGTACTTC.

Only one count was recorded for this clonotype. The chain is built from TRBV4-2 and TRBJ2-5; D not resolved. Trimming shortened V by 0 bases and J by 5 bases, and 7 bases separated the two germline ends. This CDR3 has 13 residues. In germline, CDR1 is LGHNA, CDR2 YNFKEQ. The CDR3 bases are TGTGCCAGCAGCCAAGAGGTAGTGGAGACCCAGTACTTC. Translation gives CASSQEVVETQYF.

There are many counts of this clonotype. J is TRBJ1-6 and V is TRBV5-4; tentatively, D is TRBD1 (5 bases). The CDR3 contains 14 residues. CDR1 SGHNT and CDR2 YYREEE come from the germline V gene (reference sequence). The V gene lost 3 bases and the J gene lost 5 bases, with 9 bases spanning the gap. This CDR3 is CASSYGGNNSPLHF. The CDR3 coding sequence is TGTGCCAGCAGCTATGGGGGTAATAATTCACCCCTCCACTTT.

CDR3 protein: CASSLPGMSTDTQYF. The DNA for the CDR3 is TGTGCCAGCAGTTTACCCGGGATGAGCACAGATACGCAGTATTTT. The V gene is TRBV28, the J gene TRBJ2-3; D is perhaps TRBD2 (5 bases). This CDR3 contains 15 residues. Trimming took off 2 bases at V and 0 bases at J, with 9 bases between the two ends. The germline V gene encodes CDR1 MDHEN and CDR2 SYDVKM.

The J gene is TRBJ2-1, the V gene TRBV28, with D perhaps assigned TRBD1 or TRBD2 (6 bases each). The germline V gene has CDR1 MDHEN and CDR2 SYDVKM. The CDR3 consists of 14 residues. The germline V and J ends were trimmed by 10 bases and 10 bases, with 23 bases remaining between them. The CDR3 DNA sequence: TGTGCCATCAGCGTTGGGGGGCCCAGGGAGGAGCAGTTCTTC. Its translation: CAISVGGPREEQFF.

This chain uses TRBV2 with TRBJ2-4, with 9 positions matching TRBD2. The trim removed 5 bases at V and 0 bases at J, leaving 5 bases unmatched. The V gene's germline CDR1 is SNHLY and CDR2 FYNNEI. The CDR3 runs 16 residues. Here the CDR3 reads CASSTGTSTAKNIQYF. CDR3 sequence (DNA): TGTGCCAGCAGTACCGGGACTAGCACAGCCAAAAACATTCAGTACTTC.

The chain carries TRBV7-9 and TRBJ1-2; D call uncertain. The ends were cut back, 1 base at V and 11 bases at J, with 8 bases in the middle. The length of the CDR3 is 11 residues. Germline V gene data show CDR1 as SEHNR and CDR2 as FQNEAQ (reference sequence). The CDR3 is CASSLESGYTF. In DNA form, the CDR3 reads TGTGCCAGCAGCTTAGAATCGGGTTACACCTTC.

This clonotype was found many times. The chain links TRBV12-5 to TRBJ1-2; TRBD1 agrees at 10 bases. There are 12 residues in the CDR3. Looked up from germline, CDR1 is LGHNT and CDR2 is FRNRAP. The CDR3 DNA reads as TGTGCCTCGGAGGGGACAGGGGCTCTCTACACCTTC. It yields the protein CASEGTGALYTF.

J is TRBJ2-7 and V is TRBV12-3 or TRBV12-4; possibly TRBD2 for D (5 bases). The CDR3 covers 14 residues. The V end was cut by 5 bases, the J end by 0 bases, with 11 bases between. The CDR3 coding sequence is TGTGCCAGCAGTCGGACTCCAAGCTCCTACGAGCAGTACTTC. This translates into CASSRTPSSYEQYF.

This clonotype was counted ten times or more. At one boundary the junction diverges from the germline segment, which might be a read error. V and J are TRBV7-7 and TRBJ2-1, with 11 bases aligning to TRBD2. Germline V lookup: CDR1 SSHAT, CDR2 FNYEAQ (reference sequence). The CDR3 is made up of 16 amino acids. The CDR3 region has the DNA TGTGCTAGCAGCCCGGACGGGACTAGCGGTAACAATGAGCAGTTCTTC. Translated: CASSPDGTSGNNEQFF. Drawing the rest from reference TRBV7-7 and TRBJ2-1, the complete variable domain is GAGVSQSPRYKVTKRGQDVTLRCDPISSHATLYWYQQALGQGPEFLTYFNYEAQPDKSGLPSDRFSAERPEGSISTLTIQRTEQRDSAMYRCASSPDGTSGNNEQFFGPGTRLTVL.

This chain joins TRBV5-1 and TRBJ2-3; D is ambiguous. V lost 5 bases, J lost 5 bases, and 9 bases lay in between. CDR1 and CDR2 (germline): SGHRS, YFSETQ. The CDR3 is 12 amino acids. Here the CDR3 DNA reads TGCGCCAGCAGGGAAAGTCAAGATACGCAGTATTTT. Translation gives CASRESQDTQYF. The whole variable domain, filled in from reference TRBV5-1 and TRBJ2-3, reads KAGVTQTPRYLIKTRGQQVTLSCSPISGHRSVSWYQQTPGQGLQFLFEYFSETQRNKGNFPGRFSGRQFSNSRSEMNVSTLELGDSALYLCASRESQDTQYFGPGTRLTVL.

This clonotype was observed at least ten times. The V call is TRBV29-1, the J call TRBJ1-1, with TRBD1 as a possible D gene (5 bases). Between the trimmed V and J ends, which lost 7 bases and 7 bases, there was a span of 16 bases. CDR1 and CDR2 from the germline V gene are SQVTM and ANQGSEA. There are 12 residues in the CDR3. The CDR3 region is CSGRPGISEAFF. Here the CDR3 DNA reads TGCAGCGGACGTCCAGGGATCAGTGAAGCTTTCTTT.